This record concerns one T cell receptor (beta chain) sequence. Via MiXCR, TCRdb re-called the 5' RACE reads, giving one row per CDR3 protein. The table includes over 110,000 distinct CDR3 sequences, 7.7% detected once. CDR1 LGHDT and CDR2 YNNKEL come from the germline V gene (reference sequence). CDR3 length: 16 residues. Trimming removed 0 bases from V and 8 bases from J, with 19 bases in between. This entry belongs to a study of T cells after yellow fever vaccination. About the study: With SMART-Seq v4 Ultra Low Input, the fractions containing low cell numbers were prepared.

The sample in question was CD4+ T cells sorted from PBMCs, obtained 5 days after the yellow fever booster vaccination. The chain employs TRBV3-1 and TRBJ1-2; tentative D call: TRBD1 (5 bases). This sequence was found in a man younger than 40 who received the YFV17D yellow fever vaccine. In nucleotides, the CDR3 is TGTGCCAGCAGCCAAGATCCCCGCGGAGGGGCCTGGGGCTACACCTTC. It yields the protein CASSQDPRGGAWGYTF. Combining the CDR3 with reference TRBV3-1 and TRBJ1-2 gives the whole variable domain DTAVSQTPKYLVTQMGNDKSIKCEQNLGHDTMYWYKQDSKKFLKIMFSYNNKELIINETVPNRFSPKSPDKAHLNLHINSLELGDSAVYFCASSQDPRGGAWGYTFGSGTRLTVV.